The present T cell receptor beta chain was sequenced within a study of T cells in Graves' hyperthyroidism and ophthalmopathy. Many counts were recorded for this clonotype. Its cognate antigen is unknown. TCR beta CDR3 regions were amplified from RNA. A set of HTBI primers served as the primers for a first-round RT-PCR of the TCR CDR3. Each CDR3 protein is one row after TCRdb ran MiXCR on the multiplex PCR reads. In the table there are 640,000 or so distinct CDR3 sequences, approximately 15% of which are singletons. The germline gives CDR1 ENHRY, CDR2 SYGVKD. This CDR3 has 14 residues. Trimming pared 3 bases from V and 4 bases from J, leaving 13 bases between. Study-wide points: A 13 V-J signature model discriminated ophthalmopathy versus stable hyperthyroidism.

The sequenced material came from blood. The clonotype originates from a woman aged 40 to 55 with Graves' ophthalmopathy. The chain combines TRBV10-3 with TRBJ2-7, with a weak D call TRBD2 (6 bases). The CDR3 spells CAISDAGMGYEQYF. The CDR3 DNA follows: TGTGCCATCAGTGACGCGGGGATGGGGTACGAGCAGTACTTC.